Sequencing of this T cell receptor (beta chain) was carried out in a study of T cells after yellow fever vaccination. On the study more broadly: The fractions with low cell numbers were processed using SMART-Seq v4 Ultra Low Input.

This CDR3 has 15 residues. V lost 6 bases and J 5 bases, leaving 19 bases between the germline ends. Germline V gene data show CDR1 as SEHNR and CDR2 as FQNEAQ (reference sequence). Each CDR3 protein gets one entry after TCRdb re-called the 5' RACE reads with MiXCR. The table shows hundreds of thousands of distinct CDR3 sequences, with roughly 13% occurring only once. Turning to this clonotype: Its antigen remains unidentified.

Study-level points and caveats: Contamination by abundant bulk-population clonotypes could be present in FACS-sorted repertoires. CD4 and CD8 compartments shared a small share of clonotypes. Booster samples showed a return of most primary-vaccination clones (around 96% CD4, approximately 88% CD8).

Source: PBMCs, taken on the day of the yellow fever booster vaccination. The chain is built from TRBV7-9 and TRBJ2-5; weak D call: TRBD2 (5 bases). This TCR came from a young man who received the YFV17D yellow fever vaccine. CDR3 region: CASRFGGGPRETQYF. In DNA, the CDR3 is TGTGCCAGCAGGTTCGGTGGCGGGCCGCGCGAGACCCAGTACTTC.